One sample yielded the 30 T cell receptor beta chains listed below, sequenced in a study of siplizumab effects on memory and regulatory T cells. Method: immunoSEQ multiplex PCR; TCRdb's copy keeps in-frame clones and lacks some. The sample holds about 100,000 clones, approximately 92% seen once. The sample consisted of CD4+ T cells sorted from blood. The origin of the receptors is a human donor in good health.

This sequence joins TRBV5-4 and TRBJ1-3, with a weak D call TRBD1 (5 bases). Germline assignment: CDR1 SGHNT and CDR2 YYREEE (reference sequence). The V end lost 4 bases, the J end lost 1 base, and 15 bases lay between the germline ends. The CDR3 loop spans 16 amino acids. The DNA of the CDR3 is TGTGCCAGCAGCCAGTCGGGACCCGTTTCTGGAAACACCATATATTTT. Protein sequence: CASSQSGPVSGNTIYF.

CDR3 nucleotides: TGTGCCAGCATCGGGACACCGAGCAATCAGCCCCAGCATTTT. This gives the protein CASIGTPSNQPQHF. The gene calls are TRBV6-1 and TRBJ1-5; TRBD1 might be the D (6 bases). Germline V lookup: CDR1 MNHNS, CDR2 SASEGT. V lost 7 bases and J lost 1, with 11 bases in between. CDR3 length: 14 amino acids.

The rearrangement links TRBV6-6 to TRBJ1-2; TRBD1 is a possible D gene (5 bases). The germline V and J ends were trimmed by 10 bases and 2 bases, with 20 bases remaining between them. This CDR3 has 15 residues. CDR1 is MNHNY, CDR2 SVGAGI, per germline (reference sequence). The CDR3 sequence: CATSLTRTPNYGYTF. CDR3 DNA sequence: TGTGCCACCTCCCTGACTAGGACACCCAACTATGGCTACACCTTC.

The chain uses TRBV2 and TRBJ2-4, with TRBD1 matching 8 bases. Germline V CDR1 and CDR2: SNHLY, FYNNEI. V gave up 2 bases and J gave up 0 bases; unmatched junction bases: 6. CDR3 length: 17 amino acids. The CDR3 bases are TGTGCCAGCAGTGAAACGAGGACAGGGTCAGCCAAAAACATTCAGTACTTC. Residues: CASSETRTGSAKNIQYF.

V and J are TRBV15 and TRBJ2-3; a weak D match, TRBD1 (6 bases). Trimming took 0 bases from V and 6 from J, leaving 13 bases between them. CDR3 size: 15 residues. The germline V gene has CDR1 LNHNV and CDR2 YYDKDF (reference sequence). The CDR3 here is CATSRDQGFADTQYF. The CDR3 DNA follows: TGTGCCACCAGCAGAGATCAGGGGTTCGCGGATACGCAGTATTTT.

The count of this clone is one. The J gene is TRBJ1-1, the V gene TRBV28; D possibly corresponds to TRBD1 (5 bases). CDR1 MDHEN and CDR2 SYDVKM come from the germline V gene. The CDR3 covers 13 residues. V lost 7 bases and J 1 base, leaving 10 bases between the germline ends. The CDR3 loop reads CASKLGQNTEAFF. CDR3 in DNA: TGTGCCAGCAAGTTGGGGCAGAACACTGAAGCTTTCTTT.

The chain recombines TRBV5-1 with TRBJ2-5, with D possibly being TRBD1 or TRBD2 (5 bases each). Germline values: CDR1 SGHRS, CDR2 YFSETQ. V lost 0 bases and J lost 2, with 14 bases in between. The CDR3 is 16 residues long. CDR3 loop: CASSLEWGNLQETQYF. The DNA for the CDR3 is TGCGCCAGCAGCTTGGAATGGGGGAATTTACAAGAGACCCAGTACTTC.

This chain links TRBV5-4 with TRBJ2-3, with D tentatively TRBD2 (7 bases). CDR3 size: 15 residues. The ends were cut back, 4 bases at V and 7 bases at J, with 19 bases in the middle. Per germline, CDR1 SGHNT and CDR2 YYREEE (reference sequence). The CDR3 loop is CASSGTARGDNTQYF. CDR3 DNA sequence: TGTGCCAGCAGCGGAACCGCCCGGGGGGACAATACGCAGTATTTT.

V usage is TRBV29-1 and J usage is TRBJ2-7; 7 bases align to TRBD1. Trimming at V came to 3 bases and at J to 2 bases, leaving 4 bases not matched to a gene. CDR1 and CDR2 (germline): SQVTM, ANQGSEA. There are 13 residues in the CDR3. CDR3 nucleotide sequence: TGCAGCGTTGACGTTCAGGGGGCCTACGAGCAGTACTTC. Amino acids: CSVDVQGAYEQYF.

CDR3 sequence (DNA): TGTGCCATCAGCGAAGCGGGGCTCCCCTACGAGCAGTACTTC. It encodes CAISEAGLPYEQYF. V and J are TRBV10-3 and TRBJ2-7; 7 nucleotides agree with TRBD2. V dropped 6 bases and J dropped 2; count of bases not matched to a gene: 7. The CDR3 extends over 14 amino acids. Germline lookup yields CDR1 ENHRY and CDR2 SYGVKD.

The rearrangement joins TRBV30 to TRBJ1-5; D not certain. The CDR3 runs 14 residues. The V gene lost 1 base and the J gene lost 6 bases, with 13 bases spanning the gap. Germline V CDR1 and CDR2: GTSNPN, SVGIG (reference sequence). The CDR3 here is CAWSAGAWAQPQHF. The CDR3 nucleotides are TGTGCCTGGAGTGCGGGTGCTTGGGCTCAGCCCCAGCATTTT. The whole variable domain, filled in from reference TRBV30 and TRBJ1-5, reads SQTIHQWPATLVQPVGSPLSLECTVEGTSNPNLYWYRQAAGRGLQLLFYSVGIGQISSEVPQNLSASRPQDRQFILSSKKLLLSDSGFYLCAWSAGAWAQPQHFGDGTRLSIL.

The CDR3 coding sequence is TGTGCCAGCAGCCCGACAGGCTATAGCAATCAGCCCCAGCATTTT. Translating it yields CASSPTGYSNQPQHF. The V and J genes are TRBV6-5 and TRBJ1-5; maybe TRBD1 (6 bases). The germline gives CDR1 MNHEY, CDR2 SVGAGI. V was shortened by 6 bases and J by 0 bases, with 12 bases between the two germline ends. The CDR3 has 15 residues.

The rearrangement links TRBV9 to TRBJ1-2; D remains unclear. From germline, CDR1 is SGDLS and CDR2 YYNGEE. The CDR3 loop spans 15 amino acids. Trimming took off 4 bases at V and 5 bases at J, with 18 bases between the two ends. The CDR3 is CASSPDSLVRYGYTF. CDR3 nucleotide sequence: TGTGCCAGCAGCCCAGACTCCTTAGTCCGGTATGGCTACACCTTC.

The rearrangement uses TRBV30 and TRBJ1-4, with D maybe TRBD1 (5 bases). From germline, CDR1 is GTSNPN and CDR2 SVGIG (reference sequence). CDR3 length: 14 amino acids. Trimming left V 0 bases short and J 7 bases short, with 12 bases between. The CDR3 loop is CAWSVIPGIEKLFF. The CDR3 bases are TGTGCCTGGAGTGTTATTCCAGGGATTGAAAAACTGTTTTTT.

The rearrangement joins TRBV6-1 to TRBJ1-3; D uncertain. The CDR3 is 14 amino acids. The germline CDR1 and CDR2 sequences are MNHNS and SASEGT. Deletions cut 6 bases from V and 4 bases from J, with 13 bases between. The CDR3 coding sequence is TGTGCCAGCAGCGCAACGCGGGCCGGAAACACCATATATTTT. It codes for CASSATRAGNTIYF.

This chain connects TRBV9 to TRBJ2-1; 7 nucleotides agree with TRBD2. V lost 0 bases and J lost 0; bases outside the gene matches: 0. There are 15 residues in the CDR3. The germline V gene encodes CDR1 SGDLS and CDR2 YYNGEE. The CDR3 protein is CASSVGGGSYNEQFF. The CDR3 DNA is TGTGCCAGCAGCGTAGGCGGGGGCTCCTACAATGAGCAGTTCTTC.

V usage is TRBV19 and J usage is TRBJ1-6; possibly TRBD1 for D (6 bases). The V end was cut by 6 bases, the J end by 9 bases, with 18 bases between. CDR3 length equals 15 residues. Per the germline V gene, CDR1 is LNHDA and CDR2 is SQIVND (reference sequence). The CDR3, as DNA: TGTGCCAGTAGCTTCGGACAGCAAATGGCTTCACCCCTCCACTTT. Translated: CASSFGQQMASPLHF.

V is TRBV4-2 and J is TRBJ2-5; no clear D gene. Germline loops: CDR1 LGHNA, CDR2 YNFKEQ. There are 17 residues in the CDR3. Between the trimmed V and J ends, which lost 0 bases and 4 bases, there was a span of 18 bases. As DNA, the CDR3 is TGTGCCAGCAGCCAAGAGGGTGGCATTCGGGTTGGAGAGACCCAGTACTTC. This codes for CASSQEGGIRVGETQYF.

The chain uses TRBV7-2 and TRBJ2-1; 9 nucleotides line up with TRBD1. The CDR3 runs 14 residues. V was clipped by 5 bases and J by 9 bases; unmatched bases: 8. Germline CDR1 is SGHTA and CDR2 is FQGNSA. The CDR3 spells CASSRGTGIAEQFF. The CDR3 DNA is TGTGCCAGCAGCCGCGGGACAGGGATAGCTGAGCAGTTCTTC.

V is TRBV5-1 and J is TRBJ2-7; no clear D gene. In germline, CDR1 is SGHRS, CDR2 YFSETQ. This CDR3 comprises 14 residues. The V end lost 4 bases, the J end lost 0 bases, and 11 bases lay between the germline ends. CDR3 amino acids: CASSREATSYEQYF. As DNA, the CDR3 is TGCGCCAGCAGCCGAGAGGCCACCTCCTACGAGCAGTACTTC.

The J gene is TRBJ1-2, the V gene TRBV10-3, with TRBD1 matching over 7 bases. CDR3 length: 14 amino acids. Germline CDR1 reads ENHRY; CDR2 reads SYGVKD. J gave up 5 bases and V 7 bases, and 10 bases lay outside the gene matches. The CDR3 spells CAITGGGQTYGYTF. In DNA, the CDR3 is TGTGCCATCACGGGAGGGGGACAGACTTATGGCTACACCTTC.

This clone was observed once. V is TRBV29-1 and J is TRBJ2-7, with unresolved D. Between the trimmed V and J ends, which lost 4 bases and 2 bases, there was a span of 12 bases. The CDR3 is made up of 13 amino acids. CDR1 is SQVTM, CDR2 ANQGSEA, per germline. CDR3 amino acids: CSVGVGQTYEQYF. The CDR3 nucleotides are TGCAGCGTTGGGGTCGGGCAGACCTACGAGCAGTACTTC.

J is TRBJ2-3 and V is TRBV2; 7 bases are shared with TRBD2. Germline V lookup: CDR1 SNHLY, CDR2 FYNNEI. The CDR3 runs 16 residues. The trim removed 6 bases at V and 1 base at J, leaving 10 bases unmatched. The CDR3 region is CASSPRGRGGTDTQYF. The CDR3 DNA reads TGTGCCAGCAGCCCGAGAGGGAGGGGAGGCACAGATACGCAGTATTTT.

This clone was found a few times. This chain links TRBV28 with TRBJ2-7; D gene ambiguous. The CDR3 sequence is 12 residues long. Germline values: CDR1 MDHEN, CDR2 SYDVKM. V lost 7 bases and J 2 bases, leaving 9 bases between the germline ends. CDR3 nucleotides: TGTGCCAGCACCACGGGCCCCTACGAGCAGTACTTC. It encodes CASTTGPYEQYF.

The rearrangement joins TRBV5-1 to TRBJ2-1; D might be TRBD1 (5 bases). V lost 0 bases, J lost 3 bases, and 7 bases lay in between. The CDR3 is 14 amino acids. Germline CDR1 reads SGHRS; CDR2 reads YFSETQ. The CDR3 DNA sequence: TGCGCCAGCAGCTTGGCCCAGGGCTACAATGAGCAGTTCTTC. Protein: CASSLAQGYNEQFF.

The chain has TRBV7-9 and TRBJ1-1, with a possible D match to TRBD1 (5 bases). Trimming pared 5 bases from V and 6 bases from J, leaving 16 bases between. CDR1 is SEHNR, CDR2 FQNEAQ, per germline (reference sequence). CDR3 length: 14 residues. This chain's CDR3 is CASSAGTPAAEAFF. The CDR3, as DNA: TGTGCCAGCAGCGCGGGGACCCCAGCGGCTGAAGCTTTCTTT.

This clone was detected once. The CDR3 DNA sequence: TGTGCCAGCAGCCCCCTTATGGGGGCTGGAAACACCATATATTTT. It is translated as CASSPLMGAGNTIYF. This chain links TRBV9 with TRBJ1-3, with a weak D call TRBD1 (5 bases). The CDR3 has 15 residues. V lost 4 bases, J lost 2 bases, and 13 bases lay in between. CDR1 and CDR2 from the germline V gene are SGDLS and YYNGEE.

The chain uses TRBV19 and TRBJ2-2; possible D gene TRBD2, 5 bases. V shed 0 bases and J shed 8 bases, with 13 bases lying between them. Germline-derived CDR1 and CDR2 are LNHDA and SQIVND (reference sequence). This CDR3 comprises 15 residues. The CDR3: CASSIDGSGGGELFF. The CDR3 region has the DNA TGTGCCAGTAGTATAGATGGGAGCGGTGGAGGGGAGCTGTTTTTT.

The rearrangement joins TRBV7-2 to TRBJ1-5, with D possibly TRBD1 on 6 matching bases. CDR1 and CDR2 (germline): SGHTA, FQGNSA. CDR3 length: 16 residues. V dropped 5 bases and J dropped 5 bases, with 19 bases sitting between them. CDR3 in DNA: TGTGCCAGCAGCCGAGGGAGGGGGAACTATGATCAGCCCCAGCATTTT. It translates to CASSRGRGNYDQPQHF.

The genes are TRBV11-3 and TRBJ1-1, with no clear D. Germline CDR1 SGHNT, CDR2 YENEEA. This CDR3 has 13 residues. Trimming took off 1 base at V and 1 base at J, with 4 bases between the two ends. Here the CDR3 DNA reads TGTGCCAGCAGCTTAGGGAAGAACACTGAAGCTTTCTTT. It codes for CASSLGKNTEAFF.